Below, 12 T cell receptor beta chains from the same sample are listed, as sequenced in a study of identical twins. Via MiXCR, TCRdb re-called the 5' RACE reads, giving one row per CDR3 protein. The sample contains about 890,000 distinct CDR3 sequences, roughly an eighth of which appear only once. These same data were also listed under a study on yellow fever vaccine responses in identical twins.

Material for sequencing was PBMCs. The receptors here all came from a woman between 18 and 29 years old in good health.

This clonotype was found a few times. The rearrangement links TRBV6-5 to TRBJ2-1; D is ambiguous. V lost 2 bases to trimming and J lost 4 bases, with 18 bases between them. Germline loops: CDR1 MNHEY, CDR2 SVGAGI. The CDR3 consists of 17 residues. The CDR3 sequence is CASSYGQTLISYNEQFF. The DNA of the CDR3 is TGTGCCAGCAGTTACGGGCAGACCCTCATTTCTTACAATGAGCAGTTCTTC.

This clonotype was seen a few times. V and J are TRBV27 and TRBJ1-5, with a weak D call TRBD1 (6 bases). CDR1 is MNHEY, CDR2 SMNVEV, per germline (reference sequence). The CDR3 totals 16 residues. V dropped 3 bases and J dropped 0 bases, with 12 bases sitting between them. The DNA of the CDR3 is TGTGCCAGCAGTTTTGGCGGCAGGGGTAGCAATCAGCCCCAGCATTTT. Translation gives CASSFGGRGSNQPQHF.

This clonotype has a handful of counts. This chain joins TRBV6-5 and TRBJ1-3; D is unclear. Looked up from germline, CDR1 is MNHEY and CDR2 is SVGAGI. CDR3 length equals 15 residues. V lost 4 bases to trimming and J lost 0 bases, with 10 bases between them. The CDR3 region is CASSSGESSGNTIYF. CDR3 sequence (DNA): TGTGCCAGCAGTTCCGGGGAGAGCTCTGGAAACACCATATATTTT.

This clonotype was seen ten or more times. The V and J genes are TRBV7-9 and TRBJ2-1; D possibly corresponds to TRBD2 (6 bases). CDR3 size: 16 residues. V was cut by 5 bases and J by 0 bases, with 14 bases left in between. Germline CDR1 SEHNR, CDR2 FQNEAQ (reference sequence). CDR3 nucleotides: TGTGCCAGCAGCGAAGTAGAGGGACTCTCCTACAATGAGCAGTTCTTC. Residues: CASSEVEGLSYNEQFF.

V and J are TRBV4-2 and TRBJ2-1; the match to TRBD1 covers 7 bases. The CDR3 sequence is 15 residues long. CDR1 and CDR2 from the germline V gene are LGHNA and YNFKEQ. Germline trimming cut 5 bases from V and 1 base from J; bases unmatched to any gene: 5. The CDR3 loop reads CASSTQGLSYNEQFF. The CDR3 region has the DNA TGTGCCAGCAGCACACAGGGGTTATCCTACAATGAGCAGTTCTTC.

The chain has TRBV7-3 and TRBJ2-2; TRBD2 matches at 10 bases. The V gene end was trimmed by 4 bases and the J gene end by 6 bases; junction bases not matched to a gene: 5. Germline CDR1 and CDR2: SGHTA and FQGTGA. The CDR3 is 15 residues long. The CDR3 sequence: CASSSGTSVAGELFF. Here the CDR3 DNA reads TGTGCCAGCAGCTCCGGGACTAGCGTCGCCGGGGAGCTGTTTTTT. The variable domain in full, with the rest retrieved from reference TRBV7-3 and TRBJ2-2, is GAGVSQTPSNKVTEKGKYVELRCDPISGHTALYWYRQSLGQGPEFLIYFQGTGAADDSGLPNDRFFAVRPEGSVSTLKIQRTERGDSAVYLCASSSGTSVAGELFFGEGSRLTVL.

This chain joins TRBV7-2 and TRBJ2-3; D is ambiguous. Germline CDR1 is SGHTA and CDR2 is FQGNSA. The CDR3 contains 13 residues. V gave up 0 bases and J gave up 6 bases, with 7 bases separating them. The CDR3 spells CASSLAMGDTQYF. CDR3 bases: TGTGCCAGCAGCTTAGCGATGGGGGATACGCAGTATTTT.

This clonotype occurred a few times. The chain carries TRBV21-1 and TRBJ2-1. TRBV21-1 is annotated as a pseudogene. The CDR3 has 14 residues. DNA of the CDR3: TGTGCCAGCAGCGAGTACCCAGATAGCAATGAGCAGTTCTTC. It encodes CASSEYPDSNEQFF.

The rearrangement links TRBV12-3 or TRBV12-4 to TRBJ2-5, with TRBD2 matching 8 bases. V dropped 0 bases and J dropped 4; count of bases not matched to a gene: 4. The length of the CDR3 is 15 residues. This CDR3 is CASSLASGVRETQYF. The DNA of the CDR3 is TGTGCCAGCAGTTTAGCTAGCGGGGTTCGAGAGACCCAGTACTTC.

This clonotype was counted at least ten times. Sequence at one end of the junction differs from germline and may be a read error. The V and J genes are TRBV5-1 and TRBJ2-3; 12 bases are a match to TRBD2. Per germline, CDR1 SGHRS and CDR2 YFSETQ. The CDR3 sequence is 14 residues long. The CDR3 region is CASGTSGSTDTQYF. The DNA of the CDR3 is TGTGCCAGCGGGACTAGCGGGAGCACAGATACGCAGTATTTT.

At least ten counts were recorded for this clonotype. The V call is TRBV7-6, the J call TRBJ2-1; TRBD2 aligns across 7 bases. The CDR3 has 18 amino acids. Per the germline V gene, CDR1 is SGHVS and CDR2 is FNYEAQ. V shed 3 bases, J shed 0 bases, and the junction held 11 bases outside the gene matches. The CDR3 here is CASSLMLAEVSSYNEQFF. The CDR3, as DNA: TGTGCCAGCAGCTTGATGCTAGCGGAGGTCTCCTCCTACAATGAGCAGTTCTTC.

The CDR3 sequence is CASTPRGQFYEQYF. Written as DNA, the CDR3 is TGTGCCAGCACCCCCCGGGGACAGTTCTACGAGCAGTACTTC. The V call is TRBV6-1, the J call TRBJ2-7; 7 nucleotides agree with TRBD1. Germline V gives CDR1 MNHNS, CDR2 SASEGT. V shed 7 bases, J shed 3 bases, and the junction held 9 bases outside the gene matches. This CDR3 comprises 14 residues.